The 10 T cell receptor beta chains given below trace back to one sample, sequenced in a study of blood T cell repertoires in COVID-19. Sequenced by immunoSEQ multiplex PCR; TCRdb stores in-frame clones only, minus some. Of roughly 260,000 clones detected, about nine tenths appear once; the ten largest clones hold over 9%. The sequenced sample consisted of peripheral blood. The receptors come from a woman younger than 45 with COVID-19, enrolled during active disease.

This chain connects TRBV7-3 to TRBJ2-2, with D uncertain. Germline V gene data show CDR1 as SGHTA and CDR2 as FQGTGA. This CDR3 comprises 14 residues. Trimming removed 1 base from V and 7 bases from J, with 10 bases in between. CDR3 nucleotide sequence: TGTGCCAGCAGCTTAAGCGGCCGCGGCGGGGAGCTGTTTTTT. Its translation is CASSLSGRGGELFF.

The chain uses TRBV28 and TRBJ1-2, with 7 bases fitting TRBD1. Germline loops: CDR1 MDHEN, CDR2 SYDVKM. This CDR3 is 14 amino acids long. V gave up 5 bases and J gave up 5 bases; unmatched junction bases: 8. The CDR3 loop is CASSPQGQRYGYTF. CDR3 DNA: TGTGCCAGCAGTCCGCAGGGACAGAGATATGGCTACACCTTC.

This CDR3 reads CASSPPRGRNTDTQYF. The CDR3, as DNA: TGTGCCAGCTCACCCCCCAGGGGGCGGAACACAGATACGCAGTATTTT. The V call is TRBV18, the J call TRBJ2-3, with 8 bases aligning to TRBD1. Trimming at V came to 3 bases and at J to 2 bases, leaving 7 bases not matched to a gene. CDR3 size: 16 residues. CDR1 is KGHSH, CDR2 LQKENI, per germline.

V is TRBV2 and J is TRBJ2-4, with D possibly being TRBD2 (6 bases). Trimming pared 5 bases from V and 6 bases from J, leaving 26 bases between. CDR3 length: 18 amino acids. CDR1 is SNHLY, CDR2 FYNNEI, per germline. The CDR3 nucleotides read TGTGCCAGCAGTCCCAGCCAACTAGCTAAAAAAAGGGGAAACATTCAGTACTTC. Its protein is CASSPSQLAKKRGNIQYF.

The rearrangement joins TRBV30 to TRBJ2-7; TRBD2 matches at 7 bases. Germline CDR1 GTSNPN, CDR2 SVGIG (reference sequence). V lost 2 bases, J lost 2 bases, and 9 bases stayed unmatched. The CDR3 runs to 15 residues. The CDR3 sequence is CAWSPSSGVPYEQYF. CDR3 in DNA: TGTGCCTGGAGTCCCTCAAGCGGGGTCCCCTACGAGCAGTACTTC.

The V and J genes are TRBV2 and TRBJ1-5, with 9 bases fitting TRBD1. The ends lost 2 bases at V and 7 bases at J; junction bases unmatched: 12. Germline CDR1 and CDR2: SNHLY and FYNNEI. The CDR3 is 17 residues long. The CDR3 here is CASSELEAGQGTQPQHF. In DNA form, the CDR3 reads TGTGCCAGCAGTGAATTAGAGGCGGGACAGGGAACCCAGCCCCAGCATTTT.

The chain combines TRBV11-2 with TRBJ2-2; TRBD1 matches 10 bases. The CDR3 length is 15 residues. Germline-derived CDR1 and CDR2 are SGHAT and FQNNGV. Trimming cost V 6 bases and J 5 bases; bases outside gene matches: 6. Here the CDR3 reads CASSSGTGETGELFF. In nucleotides, the CDR3 is TGTGCCAGCAGTTCCGGGACAGGGGAAACCGGGGAGCTGTTTTTT.

The chain joins TRBV7-2 to TRBJ2-3; TRBD2 aligns across 10 bases. V was clipped by 8 bases and J by 0 bases; unmatched bases: 5. Germline CDR1 is SGHTA and CDR2 is FQGNSA. The CDR3 spans 15 residues. For the CDR3, the DNA is TGTGCCAGCGCACTAGCGGGGCCTAGCACAGATACGCAGTATTTT. Translating gives CASALAGPSTDTQYF.

V usage is TRBV6-5 and J usage is TRBJ1-5; a weak D match, TRBD1 (5 bases). Germline V CDR1 and CDR2: MNHEY, SVGAGI. The V gene lost 5 bases and the J gene lost 7 bases, with 18 bases spanning the gap. CDR3 length equals 15 residues. CDR3 loop: CASSRSQGSRQPQHF. The CDR3 DNA sequence: TGTGCCAGCAGTAGGTCGCAGGGATCACGGCAGCCCCAGCATTTT.

This chain links TRBV19 with TRBJ2-2; TRBD1 aligns across 7 bases. Germline V gives CDR1 LNHDA, CDR2 SQIVND (reference sequence). With V trimmed by 6 bases and J by 2 bases, 6 bases remained unmatched. The CDR3 consists of 15 residues. CDR3 amino acids: CASRGQGDNTGELFF. The CDR3 DNA follows: TGTGCCAGTAGAGGGCAGGGGGACAACACCGGGGAGCTGTTTTTT.